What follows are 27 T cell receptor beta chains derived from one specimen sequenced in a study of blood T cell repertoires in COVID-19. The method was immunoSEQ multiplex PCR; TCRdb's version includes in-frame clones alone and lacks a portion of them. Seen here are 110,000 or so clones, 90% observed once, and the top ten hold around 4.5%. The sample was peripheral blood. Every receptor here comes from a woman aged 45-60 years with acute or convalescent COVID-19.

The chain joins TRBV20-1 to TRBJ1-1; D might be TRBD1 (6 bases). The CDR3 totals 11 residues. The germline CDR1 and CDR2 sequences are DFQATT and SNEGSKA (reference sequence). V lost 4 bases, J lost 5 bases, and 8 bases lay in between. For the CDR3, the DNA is TGCAGTGCTACAGGGGTTACTGAAGCTTTCTTT. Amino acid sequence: CSATGVTEAFF.

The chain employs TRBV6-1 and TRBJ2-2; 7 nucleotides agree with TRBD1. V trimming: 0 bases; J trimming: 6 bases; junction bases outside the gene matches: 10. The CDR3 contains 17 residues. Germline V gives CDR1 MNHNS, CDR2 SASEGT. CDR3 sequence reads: CASSEATGARGAGELFF. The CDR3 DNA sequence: TGTGCCAGCAGTGAAGCCACAGGGGCCCGAGGGGCCGGGGAGCTGTTTTTT.

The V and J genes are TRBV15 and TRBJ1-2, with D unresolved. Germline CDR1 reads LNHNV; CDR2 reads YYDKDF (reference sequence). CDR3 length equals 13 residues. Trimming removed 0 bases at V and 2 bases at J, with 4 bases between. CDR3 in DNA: TGTGCCACCAGCAGAGATCGGAACTATGGCTACACCTTC. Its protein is CATSRDRNYGYTF.

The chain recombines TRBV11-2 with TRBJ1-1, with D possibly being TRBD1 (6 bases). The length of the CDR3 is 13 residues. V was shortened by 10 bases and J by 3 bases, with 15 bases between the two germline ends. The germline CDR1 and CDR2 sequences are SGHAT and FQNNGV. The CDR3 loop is CATGASRDTEAFF. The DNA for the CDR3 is TGTGCCACAGGGGCATCCCGAGACACTGAAGCTTTCTTT. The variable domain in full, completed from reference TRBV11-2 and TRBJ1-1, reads EAGVAQSPRYKIIEKRQSVAFWCNPISGHATLYWYQQILGQGPKLLIQFQNNGVVDDSQLPKDRFSAERLKGVDSTLKIQPAKLEDSAVYLCATGASRDTEAFFGQGTRLTVV.

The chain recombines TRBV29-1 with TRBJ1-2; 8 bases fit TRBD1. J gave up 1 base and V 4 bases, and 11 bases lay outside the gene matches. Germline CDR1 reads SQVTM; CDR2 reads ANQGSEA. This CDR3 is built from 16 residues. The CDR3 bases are TGCAGCGTTGGGGGGGACAGGAGTTATTTTAACTATGGCTACACCTTC. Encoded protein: CSVGGDRSYFNYGYTF. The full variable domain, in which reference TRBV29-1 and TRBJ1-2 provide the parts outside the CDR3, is SAVISQKPSRDICQRGTSLTIQCQVDSQVTMMFWYRQQPGQSLTLIATANQGSEATYESGFVIDKFPISRPNLTFSTLTVSNMSPEDSSIYLCSVGGDRSYFNYGYTFGSGTRLTVV.

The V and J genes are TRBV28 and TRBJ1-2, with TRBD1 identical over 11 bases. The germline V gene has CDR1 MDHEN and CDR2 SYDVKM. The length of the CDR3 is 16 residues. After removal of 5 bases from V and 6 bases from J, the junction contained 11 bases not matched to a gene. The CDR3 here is CASSIRGTGGINGYTF. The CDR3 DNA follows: TGTGCCAGCAGTATTCGAGGGACAGGGGGGATCAATGGCTACACCTTC.

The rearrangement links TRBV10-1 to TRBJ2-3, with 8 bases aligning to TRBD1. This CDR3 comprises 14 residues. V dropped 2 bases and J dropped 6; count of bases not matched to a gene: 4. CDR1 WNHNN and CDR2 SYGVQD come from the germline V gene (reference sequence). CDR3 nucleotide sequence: TGCGCCAGCAGTGAGGGACAGGGACTGGATACGCAGTATTTT. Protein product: CASSEGQGLDTQYF.

The CDR3 is CASSQSDSLYGYTF. DNA of the CDR3: TGCGCCAGCAGCCAATCCGACAGCCTCTATGGCTACACCTTC. This chain uses TRBV4-1 with TRBJ1-2; D is possibly TRBD1 (5 bases). V was clipped by 2 bases and J by 4 bases, with 11 bases between them. Germline lookup yields CDR1 MGHRA and CDR2 YSYEKL. This CDR3 has 14 residues.

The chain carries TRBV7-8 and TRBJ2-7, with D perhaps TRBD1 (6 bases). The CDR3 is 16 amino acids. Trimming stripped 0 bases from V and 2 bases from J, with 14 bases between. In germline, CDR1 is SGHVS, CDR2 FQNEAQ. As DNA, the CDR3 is TGTGCCAGCAGCTTAGCCCCGGGACACCGTCCCTACGAGCAGTACTTC. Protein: CASSLAPGHRPYEQYF. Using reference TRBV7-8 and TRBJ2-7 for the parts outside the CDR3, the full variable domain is GAGVSQSPRYKVAKRGQDVALRCDPISGHVSLFWYQQALGQGPEFLTYFQNEAQLDKSGLPSDRFFAERPEGSVSTLKIQRTQQEDSAVYLCASSLAPGHRPYEQYFGPGTRLTVT.

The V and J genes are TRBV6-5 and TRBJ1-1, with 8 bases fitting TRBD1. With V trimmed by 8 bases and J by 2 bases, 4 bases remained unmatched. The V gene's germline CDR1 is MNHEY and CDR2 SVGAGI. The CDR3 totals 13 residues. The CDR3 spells CASWTGLNTEAFF. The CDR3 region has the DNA TGTGCCAGCTGGACAGGGTTAAACACTGAAGCTTTCTTT.

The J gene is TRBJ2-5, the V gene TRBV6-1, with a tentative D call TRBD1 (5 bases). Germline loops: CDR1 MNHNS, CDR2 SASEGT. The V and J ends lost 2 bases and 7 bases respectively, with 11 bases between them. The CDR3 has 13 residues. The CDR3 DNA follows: TGTGCCAGCAGTGAATACCAGGGCAGGACCCAGTACTTC. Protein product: CASSEYQGRTQYF.

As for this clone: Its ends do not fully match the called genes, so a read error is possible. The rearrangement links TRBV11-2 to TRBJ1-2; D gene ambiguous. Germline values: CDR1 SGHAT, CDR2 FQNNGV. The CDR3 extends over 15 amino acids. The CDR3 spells CASSLGSARGYGYIF. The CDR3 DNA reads TGTGCCAGCAGCTTAGGCAGTGCCCGCGGCTATGGCTACATCTTC.

Here the CDR3 DNA reads TGTGCCAGTCGGGAGGAAGAGACCCAGTACTTC. It codes for CASREEETQYF. The V and J genes are TRBV12-3 or TRBV12-4 and TRBJ2-5; 7 bases fit TRBD2. The CDR3 covers 11 residues. Losses at the gene ends were 9 bases for V and 3 bases for J; bases not matched to a gene: 1.

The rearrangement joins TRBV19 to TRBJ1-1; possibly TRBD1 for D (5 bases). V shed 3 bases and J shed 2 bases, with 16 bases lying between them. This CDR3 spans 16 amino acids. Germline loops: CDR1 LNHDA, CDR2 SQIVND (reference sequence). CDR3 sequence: CASSMSGRGYNTEAFF. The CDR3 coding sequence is TGTGCCAGTAGTATGAGTGGACGGGGGTACAACACTGAAGCTTTCTTT.

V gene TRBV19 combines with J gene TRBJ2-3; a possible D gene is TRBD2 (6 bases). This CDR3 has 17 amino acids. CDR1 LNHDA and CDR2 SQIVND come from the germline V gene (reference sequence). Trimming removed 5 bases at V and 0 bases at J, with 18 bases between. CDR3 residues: CASSAYPRGGSTDTQYF. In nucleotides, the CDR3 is TGTGCCAGTAGTGCCTACCCTAGGGGAGGTAGCACAGATACGCAGTATTTT.

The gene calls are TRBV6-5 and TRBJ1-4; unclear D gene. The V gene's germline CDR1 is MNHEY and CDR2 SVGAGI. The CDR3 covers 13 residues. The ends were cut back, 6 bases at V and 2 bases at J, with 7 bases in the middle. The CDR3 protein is CASSSGTNEKLFF. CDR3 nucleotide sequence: TGTGCCAGCAGCTCGGGGACTAATGAAAAACTGTTTTTT.

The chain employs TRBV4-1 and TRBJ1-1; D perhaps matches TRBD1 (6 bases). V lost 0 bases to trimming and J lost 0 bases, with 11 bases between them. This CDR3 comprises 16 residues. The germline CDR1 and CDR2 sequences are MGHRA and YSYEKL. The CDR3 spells CASSQDPTGMNTEAFF. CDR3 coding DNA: TGCGCCAGCAGCCAAGATCCCACAGGGATGAACACTGAAGCTTTCTTT.

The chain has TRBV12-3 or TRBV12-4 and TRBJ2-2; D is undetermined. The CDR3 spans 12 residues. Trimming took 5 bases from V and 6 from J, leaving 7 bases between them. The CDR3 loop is CASSRYPGELFF. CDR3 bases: TGTGCCAGCAGTCGGTACCCCGGGGAGCTGTTTTTT.

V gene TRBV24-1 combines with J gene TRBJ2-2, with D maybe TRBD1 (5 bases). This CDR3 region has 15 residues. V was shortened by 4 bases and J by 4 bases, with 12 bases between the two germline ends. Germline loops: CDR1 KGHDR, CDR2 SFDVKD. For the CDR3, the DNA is TGTGCCACCAGTGACATACAGGTGGCCACCGGGGAGCTGTTTTTT. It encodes CATSDIQVATGELFF.

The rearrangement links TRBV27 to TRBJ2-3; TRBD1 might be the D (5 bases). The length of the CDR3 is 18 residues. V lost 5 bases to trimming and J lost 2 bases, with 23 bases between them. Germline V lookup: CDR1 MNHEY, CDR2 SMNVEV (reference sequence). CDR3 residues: CASSPVYRFRFHTDTQYF. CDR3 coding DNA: TGTGCCAGCAGTCCTGTTTACAGGTTCCGATTCCACACAGATACGCAGTATTTT.

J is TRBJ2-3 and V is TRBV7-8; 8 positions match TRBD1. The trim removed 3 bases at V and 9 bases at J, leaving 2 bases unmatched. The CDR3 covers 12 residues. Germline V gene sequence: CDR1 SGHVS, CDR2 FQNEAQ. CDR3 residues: CASSFDRGTQYF. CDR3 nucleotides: TGTGCCAGCAGCTTTGACAGGGGCACGCAGTATTTT.

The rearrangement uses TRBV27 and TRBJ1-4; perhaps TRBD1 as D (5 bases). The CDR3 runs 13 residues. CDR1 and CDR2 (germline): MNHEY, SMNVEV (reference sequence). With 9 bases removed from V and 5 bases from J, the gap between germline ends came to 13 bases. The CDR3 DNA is TGTGCCAGTGGCAGGGTTCCAAATGAAAAACTGTTTTTT. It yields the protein CASGRVPNEKLFF. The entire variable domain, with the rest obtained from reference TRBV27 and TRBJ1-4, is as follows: EAQVTQNPRYLITVTGKKLTVTCSQNMNHEYMSWYRQDPGLGLRQIYYSMNVEVTDKGDVPEGYKVSRKEKRNFPLILESPSPNQTSLYFCASGRVPNEKLFFGSGTQLSVL.

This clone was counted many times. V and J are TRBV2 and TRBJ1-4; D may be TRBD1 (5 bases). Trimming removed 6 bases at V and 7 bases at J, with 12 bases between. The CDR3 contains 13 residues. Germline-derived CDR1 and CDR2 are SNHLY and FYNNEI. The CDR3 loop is CASRSREAEKLFF. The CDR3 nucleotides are TGTGCCAGCAGAAGCAGGGAGGCTGAAAAACTGTTTTTT.

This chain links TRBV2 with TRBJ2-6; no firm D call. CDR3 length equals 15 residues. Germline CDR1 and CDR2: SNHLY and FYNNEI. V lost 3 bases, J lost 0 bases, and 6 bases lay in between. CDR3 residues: CASSDASSGANVLTF. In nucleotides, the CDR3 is TGTGCCAGCAGTGACGCCAGCTCTGGGGCCAACGTCCTGACTTTC.

CDR3 sequence reads: CASSRDRDGTEAFF. The CDR3, as DNA: TGCGCCAGCAGCCGGGACAGGGATGGGACTGAAGCTTTCTTT. The rearrangement joins TRBV10-1 to TRBJ1-1, with 9 bases fitting TRBD1. The CDR3 has 14 residues. V lost 6 bases and J lost 5; bases outside the gene matches: 7. Germline V CDR1 and CDR2: WNHNN, SYGVQD (reference sequence).

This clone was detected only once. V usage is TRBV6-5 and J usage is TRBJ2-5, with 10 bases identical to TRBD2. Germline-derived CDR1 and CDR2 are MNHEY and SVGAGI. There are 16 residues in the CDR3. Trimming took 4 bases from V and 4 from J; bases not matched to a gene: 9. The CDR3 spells CASSSGLAGEGETQYF. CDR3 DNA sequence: TGTGCCAGCAGTTCTGGTCTAGCGGGAGAAGGAGAGACCCAGTACTTC.

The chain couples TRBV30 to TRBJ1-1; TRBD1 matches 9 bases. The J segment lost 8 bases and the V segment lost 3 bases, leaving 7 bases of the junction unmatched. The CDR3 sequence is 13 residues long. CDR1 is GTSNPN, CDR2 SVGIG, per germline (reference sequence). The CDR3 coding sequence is TGTGCCTGGAGGGGGGGACAGGGTAAAGAAGCTTTCTTT. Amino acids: CAWRGGQGKEAFF.